What follows describes a single TCR beta chain. Its antigen is unidentified. This record comes from a study of beta chain features in type 1 diabetes. Sampling consisted of one heparinised blood draw per donor, averaging roughly 100 mL. Sequencing targeted expressed TCRB transcripts, as all isolated RNA had been reverse transcribed. The protocol was immunoSEQ multiplex PCR, while the TCRdb copy is restricted to in-frame clones and leaves out a portion. Among approximately 250,000 clones listed, around 24% were seen once. Findings of the study overall: Insertions at VDJ junctions were less frequent in type 1 diabetes patients. These patients also deleted more nucleotides at the same junctions. In every one of the four CD4+ subsets, TCRB CDR3s were moderately but significantly shorter in Type 1 diabetes patients.

The CDR3 extends over 14 amino acids. Germline V CDR1 and CDR2: MRHNA, SNTAGT. With 5 bases clipped from V and 5 bases from J, the junction kept 6 bases outside the gene matches. J is TRBJ1-2 and V is TRBV6-4; 9 bases map to TRBD1. This receptor was identified in a woman aged 30 to 39 with type 1 diabetes. The sample taken for sequencing was naive CD4+ T cells from blood. The CDR3 bases are TGTGCCAGCAGTCCGGGACAGGGATTTTATGGCTACACCTTC. Its translation is CASSPGQGFYGYTF.